This entry features one T cell receptor beta chain sequence. Its antigen is as yet unknown. The sample originates from a study of cytomegalovirus exposure and HLA in healthy donors. Study-wide points: Most sequenced TCRs were rare (though some public TCRs occurred in many donors).

With 5 bases removed from V and 4 bases from J, the gap between germline ends came to 17 bases. CDR3 length: 16 amino acids. CDR1 is WNHNN, CDR2 SYGVQD, per germline (reference sequence). The assay was immunoSEQ multiplex PCR, and TCRdb's table has in-frame clones only and misses some. The data hold 56,000 or so clones, with 90% to 95% observed a single time. Material: PBMCs. The clonotype originates from a woman under 30 in good health and CMV-seropositive. The chain is built from TRBV10-1 and TRBJ2-2, with a weak D call TRBD1 (6 bases). The CDR3 loop is CASSKRLGGSTGELFF. The CDR3 bases are TGCGCCAGCAGTAAGAGGTTAGGGGGATCCACCGGGGAGCTGTTTTTT.